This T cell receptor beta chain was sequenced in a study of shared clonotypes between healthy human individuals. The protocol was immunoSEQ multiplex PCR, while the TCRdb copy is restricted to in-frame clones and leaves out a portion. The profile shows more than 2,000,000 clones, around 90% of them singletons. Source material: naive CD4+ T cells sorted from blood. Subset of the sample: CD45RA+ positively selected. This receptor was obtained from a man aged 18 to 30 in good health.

CDR3 nucleotide sequence: TGCGCCAGCAGCCCCTGGACAGCCCCGAACACTGAAGCTTTCTTT. This codes for CASSPWTAPNTEAFF. V gene TRBV5-1 combines with J gene TRBJ1-1; tentatively, D is TRBD1 (6 bases). V dropped 4 bases and J dropped 1 base, with 14 bases sitting between them. CDR3 length equals 15 residues. Germline CDR1 is SGHRS and CDR2 is YFSETQ.